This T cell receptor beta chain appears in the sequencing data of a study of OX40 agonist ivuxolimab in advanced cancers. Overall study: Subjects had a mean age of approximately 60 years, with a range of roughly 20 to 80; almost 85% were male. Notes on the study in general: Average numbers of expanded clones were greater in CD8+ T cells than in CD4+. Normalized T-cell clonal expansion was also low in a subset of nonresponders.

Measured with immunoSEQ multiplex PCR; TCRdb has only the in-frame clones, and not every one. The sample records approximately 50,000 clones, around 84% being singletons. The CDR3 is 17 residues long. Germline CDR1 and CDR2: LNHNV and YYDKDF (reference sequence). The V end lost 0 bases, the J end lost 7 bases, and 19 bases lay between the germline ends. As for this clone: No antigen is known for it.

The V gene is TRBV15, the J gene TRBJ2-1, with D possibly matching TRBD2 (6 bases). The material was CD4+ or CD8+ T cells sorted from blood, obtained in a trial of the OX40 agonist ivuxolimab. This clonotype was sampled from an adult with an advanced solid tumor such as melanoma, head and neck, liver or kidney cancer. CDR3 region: CATSRDSATGVRNEQFF. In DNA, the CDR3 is TGTGCCACCAGCAGAGATTCCGCAACGGGAGTTCGTAATGAGCAGTTCTTC.